This T cell receptor beta chain was documented in a study of identical twins. TCRdb reprocessed the 5' RACE reads via MiXCR and lists one record per CDR3 protein. The sample has hundreds of thousands of distinct CDR3 sequences, 21% seen once; the top ten hold approximately 4.3%. This sample was also put to use in a study of T cells expressing NK-cell markers.

The sequencing sample was made of PBMCs. This sequence was found in a woman between 18 and 29 years old in good health.

In DNA, the CDR3 is TGTGCCAGCAGTCCCGGGACGGTCCCCGGGGAGCTGTTTTTT. Translation gives CASSPGTVPGELFF. This sequence joins TRBV2 and TRBJ2-2, with D perhaps TRBD1 or TRBD2 (5 bases each). This CDR3 contains 14 residues. Germline loops: CDR1 SNHLY, CDR2 FYNNEI. V was shortened by 5 bases and J by 6 bases, with 13 bases between the two germline ends.